This entry lists 9 T cell receptor beta chains sequenced from one sample in a study of blood T cell repertoires in COVID-19. The table came from immunoSEQ multiplex PCR; TCRdb's copy has only in-frame clones and leaves some out. The data show more than 200,000 clones, with approximately 80% seen just once and around 4% held by the top ten. Sequencing was carried out using peripheral blood. Source of these receptors: a man in his sixties with acute or convalescent COVID-19.

This clone has only one observation. This CDR3 reads CASTEPGGYGYTF. As DNA, the CDR3 is TGCGCCAGCACGGAGCCAGGGGGGTATGGCTACACCTTC. The chain links TRBV5-1 to TRBJ1-2; TRBD1 aligns across 7 bases. Germline CDR1 and CDR2: SGHRS and YFSETQ. CDR3 length: 13 amino acids. V gave up 6 bases and J gave up 5 bases; unmatched junction bases: 7.

The CDR3 DNA follows: TGTGCCAGCAGCGTGGGACACACGAACACCGGGGAGCTGTTTTTT. It specifies CASSVGHTNTGELFF. The V and J genes are TRBV7-2 and TRBJ2-2, with a weak D call TRBD1 (6 bases). The CDR3 runs to 15 residues. The ends were cut back, 5 bases at V and 0 bases at J, with 10 bases in the middle. The germline V gene has CDR1 SGHTA and CDR2 FQGNSA.

This chain connects TRBV7-8 to TRBJ2-7; no clear D gene. Germline CDR1 is SGHVS and CDR2 is FQNEAQ. The CDR3 spans 12 residues. Trimming took 5 bases from V and 2 from J, leaving 7 bases between them. The CDR3 DNA is TGTGCCAGCAGCCCATCAACCTACGAGCAGTACTTC. It codes for CASSPSTYEQYF.

The V gene is TRBV28, the J gene TRBJ1-2; D perhaps matches TRBD1 (6 bases). Germline V gene data show CDR1 as MDHEN and CDR2 as SYDVKM. Trimming pared 2 bases from V and 7 bases from J, leaving 14 bases between. The length of the CDR3 is 14 residues. DNA of the CDR3: TGTGCCAGCAGTTTAGGAGCGGGGGGCATTGGCTACACCTTC. Protein product: CASSLGAGGIGYTF.

The DNA of the CDR3 is TGTGCCAGCACCAGAGAGGAGCCTCCGTACACTGAAGCTTTCTTT. It yields the protein CASTREEPPYTEAFF. This chain links TRBV5-6 with TRBJ1-1, with D uncertain. This CDR3 spans 15 amino acids. The germline V and J ends were trimmed by 6 bases and 3 bases, with 18 bases remaining between them. Germline CDR1 is SGHDT and CDR2 is YYEEEE. Combining the CDR3 with reference TRBV5-6 and TRBJ1-1 gives the whole variable domain DAGVTQSPTHLIKTRGQQVTLRCSPKSGHDTVSWYQQALGQGPQFIFQYYEEEERQRGNFPDRFSGHQFPNYSSELNVNALLLGDSALYLCASTREEPPYTEAFFGQGTRLTVV.

The CDR3 region has the DNA TGCGCCAGCAGTGAGAAGGACAGGGCCAATGAGCAGTTCTTC. This translates into CASSEKDRANEQFF. The chain is built from TRBV10-1 and TRBJ2-1; 8 bases align to TRBD1. V gave up 2 bases and J gave up 6 bases; unmatched junction bases: 3. CDR1 and CDR2 from the germline V gene are WNHNN and SYGVQD (reference sequence). The CDR3 runs to 14 residues.

This sequence joins TRBV9 and TRBJ2-3; 7 bases agree with TRBD1. CDR3 size: 15 residues. Trimming cost V 4 bases and J 2 bases; bases outside gene matches: 7. CDR1 is SGDLS and CDR2 is YYNGEE in the germline V gene. The CDR3 reads CASSFRQGPTDTQYF. CDR3 DNA: TGTGCCAGCAGCTTCCGACAGGGCCCCACAGATACGCAGTATTTT. Variable domain in full (rest from reference TRBV9 and TRBJ2-3): DSGVTQTPKHLITATGQRVTLRCSPRSGDLSVYWYQQSLDQGLQFLIQYYNGEERAKGNILERFSAQQFPDLHSELNLSSLELGDSALYFCASSFRQGPTDTQYFGPGTRLTVL.

The V and J genes are TRBV2 and TRBJ1-4; D call uncertain. Trimming took off 4 bases at V and 8 bases at J, with 17 bases between the two ends. Germline loops: CDR1 SNHLY, CDR2 FYNNEI. CDR3 length: 15 residues. The CDR3 is CASSGPRGLREKLFF. The DNA of the CDR3 is TGTGCCAGCAGTGGGCCCCGAGGGTTGAGGGAAAAACTGTTTTTT.

This clone has only one observation. The V and J genes are TRBV19 and TRBJ2-5; 10 bases map to TRBD2. Germline-derived CDR1 and CDR2 are LNHDA and SQIVND (reference sequence). V gave up 6 bases and J gave up 5 bases; unmatched junction bases: 9. This CDR3 contains 15 residues. CDR3 DNA sequence: TGTGCCAGTAGGACGGCTAGCGGGAGATCGGAGACCCAGTACTTC. Translating gives CASRTASGRSETQYF.